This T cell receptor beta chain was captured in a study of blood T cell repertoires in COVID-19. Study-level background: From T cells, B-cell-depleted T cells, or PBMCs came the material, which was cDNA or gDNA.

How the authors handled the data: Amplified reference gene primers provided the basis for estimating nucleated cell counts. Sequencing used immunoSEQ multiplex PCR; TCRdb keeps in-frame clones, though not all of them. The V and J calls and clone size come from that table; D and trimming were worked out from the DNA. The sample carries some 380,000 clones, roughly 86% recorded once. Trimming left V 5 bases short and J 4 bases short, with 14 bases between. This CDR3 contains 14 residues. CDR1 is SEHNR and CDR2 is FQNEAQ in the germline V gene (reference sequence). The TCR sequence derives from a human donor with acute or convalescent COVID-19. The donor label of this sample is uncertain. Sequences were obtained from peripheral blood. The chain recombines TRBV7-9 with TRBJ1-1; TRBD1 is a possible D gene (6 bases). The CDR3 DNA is TGTGCCAGCAGCCCCCCGGGACACCCCACTGAAGCTTTCTTT. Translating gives CASSPPGHPTEAFF.